The clone carrying this T cell receptor (beta chain) was found many times. The antigen is not known. This entry comes from a study of metastatic and nonmetastatic thyroid tumors. Study as a whole: Comparison of repertoires was carried out across blood and tumor or nodule tissue from malignant and benign thyroid patients.

Findings of the study overall: For both blood and tumor, malignant thyroid tumors reportedly showed significantly higher TCR beta diversity than benign nodules did.

Authors' processing steps: A classifier for distant metastasis in papillary thyroid cancer was constructed using CDR3 differences observed across clinicopathological groups. MiXCR reprocessed the PCR reads for TCRdb. TCRdb's processing, not the authors', yielded these V and J calls. The sample gives tens of thousands of clones, 20% to 25% of which show up once; roughly 3.2% is in the top ten. This CDR3 spans 14 amino acids. Germline V lookup: CDR1 SGHDT, CDR2 YYEEEE. V gave up 2 bases and J gave up 0 bases, with 6 bases separating them. Thyroid surgery was performed in patients who had received no treatment beforehand.

Sample: blood. This chain uses TRBV5-6 with TRBJ2-1, with D perhaps TRBD2 (5 bases). The TCR originated in a male donor with papillary thyroid cancer or a benign thyroid nodule (not recorded which). Some clones in this sample may be carry-over from other donors' samples. Here the CDR3 reads CASSFGLSYNEQFF. The CDR3, as DNA: TGTGCCAGCAGCTTCGGACTCTCCTACAATGAGCAGTTCTTC. Based on the CDR3 plus reference TRBV5-6 and TRBJ2-1, the full variable domain is DAGVTQSPTHLIKTRGQQVTLRCSPKSGHDTVSWYQQALGQGPQFIFQYYEEEERQRGNFPDRFSGHQFPNYSSELNVNALLLGDSALYLCASSFGLSYNEQFFGPGTRLTVL.